The present TCR beta chain was sequenced within a study of blood T cell repertoires in COVID-19. Study as a whole: Sample material is recorded as cDNA or gDNA derived from T cells, B-cell-depleted T cells, or PBMCs.

Sequenced by immunoSEQ multiplex PCR; TCRdb stores in-frame clones only, minus some. The data show hundreds of thousands of clones, nearly 90% seen once. The germline gives CDR1 SGHAT, CDR2 FQNNGV. V gave up 8 bases and J gave up 5 bases; unmatched junction bases: 8. The CDR3 runs to 13 residues. This clone was picked up one time. This clonotype was obtained from a young man with active or convalescent COVID-19. The chain couples TRBV11-2 to TRBJ1-2, with 7 bases matching TRBD1. Material: peripheral blood. The CDR3 bases are TGTGCCAGCTCCGGGACAGAACGTTATGGCTACACCTTC. Translating it yields CASSGTERYGYTF.